This record concerns one T cell receptor beta chain sequence. RNA was extracted with the RNeasy kit, and a quantity of 0.5 to 1 ug was reverse transcribed using random hexamers. TCRdb re-derived calls from the immunoSEQ multiplex PCR reads in MiXCR, one entry per CDR3 protein. The sample has roughly 300,000 distinct CDR3 sequences, roughly 81% seen once. This specimen comes from a study of CD8 T cells in Susac syndrome. V dropped 5 bases and J dropped 8; count of bases not matched to a gene: 9. CDR1 and CDR2 from the germline V gene are MNHEY and SMNVEV (reference sequence). The CDR3 is made up of 16 amino acids.

The TCR sequence derives from a human donor with multiple sclerosis. Sequenced: CD8+ T cells from PBMCs. The chain employs TRBV27 and TRBJ2-1, with 13 bases lining up with TRBD2. The CDR3 DNA reads TGTGCCAGCAGTGCGTTACTAGCGGGAGGGCCATATGAGCAGTTCTTC. Its protein product is CASSALLAGGPYEQFF.